This TCR beta chain emerged from a study of T cell responses to AZD1222 COVID-19 vaccine. Study-wide results and caveats: Spike-specific TCR repertoires showed rising breadth and depth after two AZD1222 doses.

The method was immunoSEQ multiplex PCR; TCRdb's version includes in-frame clones alone and lacks a portion of them. This repertoire shows some 130,000 clones, around 86% found once; its top ten account for just under 6.5%. Note on this clone: As yet, its antigen is unknown.

With V trimmed by 3 bases and J by 2 bases, 8 bases remained unmatched. There are 17 residues in the CDR3. Germline loops: CDR1 ENHRY, CDR2 SYGVKD. This sequence was found in an adult in good health. The sequenced sample was peripheral blood, obtained on day 0 of AZD1222 vaccination. The chain is built from TRBV10-3 and TRBJ2-1; TRBD2 matches at 9 bases. CDR3 residues: CAISDRKRGATYNEQFF. Here the CDR3 DNA reads TGTGCCATCAGTGATCGAAAGCGGGGGGCGACCTACAATGAGCAGTTCTTC.